The text below deals with one T cell receptor (beta chain). This specimen belongs to a study of blood T cell repertoires in COVID-19. Using immunoSEQ multiplex PCR, the repertoire was profiled, and TCRdb retains in-frame clones only, with some absent. Among some 55,000 clones, 75% to 95% were seen once, and the ten largest hold just under 8.5%. Germline V gene lookup returns CDR1 KGHSH and CDR2 LQKENI. The CDR3 is 15 amino acids. V dropped 0 bases and J dropped 3; count of bases not matched to a gene: 1. The sequence came from a middle-aged woman with active COVID-19. What was sequenced was peripheral blood. J is TRBJ2-2 and V is TRBV18; TRBD1 matches at 7 bases. The CDR3 is CASSPPGTDTGELFF. Here the CDR3 DNA reads TGTGCCAGCTCACCACCCGGGACAGACACCGGGGAGCTGTTTTTT.